These 15 T cell receptor beta chains were all obtained from the same sample, sequenced in a study of T cell repertoires in cytomegalovirus infection. The antigens of these receptors remain unknown. MiXCR, applied by TCRdb to the reads, yields one record per CDR3 protein. The profile covers roughly 350,000 distinct CDR3 sequences, with about 32% appearing a single time and approximately 12% taken by the ten largest. This sample comprised cultured PBMCs, obtained from culture after CMV antigen stimulation. The source is a human donor in good health (CMV status not recorded). Some clones in this sample may be carry-over from other donors' samples.

The chain has TRBV20-1 and TRBJ2-3, with 9 bases that match TRBD2. The CDR3 extends over 15 amino acids. Looked up from germline, CDR1 is DFQATT and CDR2 is SNEGSKA (reference sequence). V dropped 6 bases and J dropped 2; count of bases not matched to a gene: 9. In DNA form, the CDR3 reads TGCAGTGCACACCCAGCGGGAGGACACACAGATACGCAGTATTTT. It is translated as CSAHPAGGHTDTQYF.

At least ten counts were recorded for this clonotype. V gene TRBV19 combines with J gene TRBJ2-3; 9 bases map to TRBD2. The CDR3 sequence is 15 residues long. Trimming cost V 4 bases and J 2 bases; bases outside gene matches: 4. The germline CDR1 and CDR2 sequences are LNHDA and SQIVND (reference sequence). The CDR3 DNA sequence: TGTGCCAGTAGTACCGGACTAGCGATCACAGATACGCAGTATTTT. It encodes CASSTGLAITDTQYF.

This rearrangement joins TRBV20-1 to TRBJ1-1, with D unresolved. Trimming left V 3 bases short and J 4 bases short, with 15 bases between. The CDR3 sequence is 14 residues long. The germline V gene encodes CDR1 DFQATT and CDR2 SNEGSKA (reference sequence). The CDR3 DNA is TGCAGTGCTAGCTTTACCGGGTTGGGCACTGAAGCTTTCTTT. This sequence encodes CSASFTGLGTEAFF.

This clonotype was found many times. V is TRBV7-2 and J is TRBJ2-1; 10 bases align to TRBD2. The CDR3 extends over 16 amino acids. Unmatched junction bases numbered 6, after V lost 0 bases and J lost 7 bases. Germline CDR1 is SGHTA and CDR2 is FQGNSA. CDR3 DNA: TGTGCCAGCAGCTTAGCCGGGACTAGCGTCGAGAATGAGCAGTTCTTC. Protein sequence: CASSLAGTSVENEQFF.

V gene TRBV19 combines with J gene TRBJ2-7, with no clear D. The CDR3 is 14 amino acids. Trimming took 3 bases from V and 5 from J, leaving 14 bases between them. Germline CDR1 is LNHDA and CDR2 is SQIVND (reference sequence). CDR3: CASSISASADEQYV. The CDR3 DNA sequence: TGTGCCAGTAGTATCTCAGCATCCGCCGACGAGCAGTACGTC.

This clonotype appeared many times. The chain couples TRBV7-8 to TRBJ2-7; TRBD2 agrees at 12 bases. This CDR3 has 16 residues. V shed 1 base and J 5 bases; nucleotides not matched to a gene: 6. Germline V lookup: CDR1 SGHVS, CDR2 FQNEAQ. The CDR3 here is CASSLGLAGVSHEQYF. CDR3 sequence (DNA): TGTGCCAGCAGCTTAGGACTAGCGGGAGTTTCTCACGAGCAGTACTTC. The full variable domain, rest sourced from reference TRBV7-8 and TRBJ2-7, is GAGVSQSPRYKVAKRGQDVALRCDPISGHVSLFWYQQALGQGPEFLTYFQNEAQLDKSGLPSDRFFAERPEGSVSTLKIQRTQQEDSAVYLCASSLGLAGVSHEQYFGPGTRLTVT.

Ten or more counts support this clonotype. The V and J genes are TRBV7-2 and TRBJ2-5, with TRBD1 identical over 7 bases. With V trimmed by 3 bases and J by 4 bases, 5 bases remained unmatched. The V gene's germline CDR1 is SGHTA and CDR2 FQGNSA. CDR3 length: 14 residues. As DNA, the CDR3 is TGTGCCAGCAGCTTTCAAGGGGGCGGAGAGACCCAGTACTTC. It yields the protein CASSFQGGGETQYF.

This clonotype appeared many times. The rearrangement links TRBV7-2 to TRBJ1-6; a possible D gene is TRBD1 (6 bases). Looked up from germline, CDR1 is SGHTA and CDR2 is FQGNSA. With 5 bases removed from V and 10 bases from J, the gap between germline ends came to 36 bases. This CDR3 has 21 amino acids. CDR3 sequence reads: CASSVAIGGTNRRVYLSPLHF. CDR3 DNA: TGTGCCAGCAGCGTCGCAATCGGGGGGACAAACCGGAGGGTTTATTTGTCACCCCTCCACTTT.

CDR3 coding DNA: TGTGCCAGCAGCTACCGGGACACTGCGTTCTTT. It translates to CASSYRDTAFF. The V call is TRBV28, the J call TRBJ1-1; a possible D gene is TRBD1 (6 bases). Germline V gene data show CDR1 as MDHEN and CDR2 as SYDVKM. The CDR3 runs to 11 residues. Trimming removed 6 bases at V and 14 bases at J, with 16 bases between.

J is TRBJ1-1 and V is TRBV12-3 or TRBV12-4; no reliable D call. Deletions cut 3 bases from V and 4 bases from J, with 9 bases between. The CDR3 covers 13 residues. In DNA, the CDR3 is TGTGCCAGCAGTTTGTCGGAGGGCACTGAAGCTTTCTTT. This translates into CASSLSEGTEAFF.

There are a few counts of this clonotype. The chain is built from TRBV12-3 or TRBV12-4 and TRBJ2-3; D may be TRBD2 (5 bases). There are 15 residues in the CDR3. With 6 bases removed from V and 4 bases from J, the gap between germline ends came to 17 bases. For the CDR3, the DNA is TGTGCCAGCAGCCTGGACTCCCCGGTGGCAGATACGCAGTATTTT. It is translated as CASSLDSPVADTQYF.

This chain links TRBV12-3 or TRBV12-4 with TRBJ1-1, with 7 bases that match TRBD1. CDR3 length: 15 residues. The V gene end was trimmed by 0 bases and the J gene end by 6 bases; junction bases not matched to a gene: 7. The CDR3 region has the DNA TGTGCCAGCAGTTTAGCGTGGACAGGCATGGCTGAAGCTTTCTTT. Protein sequence: CASSLAWTGMAEAFF.

The gene calls are TRBV4-1 and TRBJ1-5, with a weak D call TRBD1 (5 bases). The CDR3 loop spans 19 amino acids. Germline V gene data show CDR1 as MGHRA and CDR2 as YSYEKL. The V end lost 0 bases, the J end lost 6 bases, and 24 bases lay between the germline ends. CDR3 sequence (DNA): TGCGCCAGCAGCCAAGATAAGGGGAGCGATACCGGAGTTCGTCAGCCCCAGCATTTT. It is translated as CASSQDKGSDTGVRQPQHF.

This clonotype was seen a few times. The rearrangement links TRBV7-9 to TRBJ2-1; 11 nucleotides align to TRBD2. Germline values: CDR1 SEHNR, CDR2 FQNEAQ (reference sequence). The CDR3 totals 15 residues. The trim removed 4 bases at V and 3 bases at J, leaving 2 bases unmatched. The CDR3 DNA sequence: TGTGCCAGCAGCTCTAGCGGGAGGAGCTACAATGAGCAGTTCTTC. This gives the protein CASSSSGRSYNEQFF. Supplemented by reference TRBV7-9 and TRBJ2-1, the full variable domain reads DTGVSQNPRHKITKRGQNVTFRCDPISEHNRLYWYRQTLGQGPEFLTYFQNEAQLEKSRLLSDRFSAERPKGSFSTLEIQRTEQGDSAMYLCASSSSGRSYNEQFFGPGTRLTVL.

The chain joins TRBV28 to TRBJ2-7; 9 bases map to TRBD2. With V trimmed by 5 bases and J by 4 bases, 9 bases remained unmatched. CDR3 length equals 15 residues. Germline V gene sequence: CDR1 MDHEN, CDR2 SYDVKM. The CDR3 sequence: CASSPMGTSTYEQYF. The CDR3 nucleotides read TGTGCCAGCAGTCCCATGGGGACTAGCACTTACGAGCAGTACTTC. Supplemented by reference TRBV28 and TRBJ2-7, the full variable domain reads DVKVTQSSRYLVKRTGEKVFLECVQDMDHENMFWYRQDPGLGLRLIYFSYDVKMKEKGDIPEGYSVSREKKERFSLILESASTNQTSMYLCASSPMGTSTYEQYFGPGTRLTVT.